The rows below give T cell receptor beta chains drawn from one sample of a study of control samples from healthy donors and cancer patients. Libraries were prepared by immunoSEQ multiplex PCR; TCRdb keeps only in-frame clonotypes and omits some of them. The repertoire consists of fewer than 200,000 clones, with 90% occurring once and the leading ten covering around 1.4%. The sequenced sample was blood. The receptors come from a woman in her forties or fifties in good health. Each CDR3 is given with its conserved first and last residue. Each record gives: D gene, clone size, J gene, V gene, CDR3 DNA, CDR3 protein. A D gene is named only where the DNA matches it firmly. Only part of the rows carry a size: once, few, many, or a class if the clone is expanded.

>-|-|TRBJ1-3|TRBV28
TGTGCCAGCAGCCTAACCACAGGGTCGGGAAACACCATATATTTT
CASSLTTGSGNTIYF
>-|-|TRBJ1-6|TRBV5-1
TGCGCCAGCAGCGCGACAGATAATTCACCCCTCCACTTT
CASSATDNSPLHF
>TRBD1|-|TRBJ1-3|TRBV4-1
TGCGCCAGCAGCCAGCCGGACAGGGCCGTTACCATATATTTT
CASSQPDRAVTIYF
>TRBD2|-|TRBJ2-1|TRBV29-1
TGCAGCGTCGCCCGCGGGGGGGGCGCCTACAATGAGCAGTTCTTC
CSVARGGGAYNEQFF
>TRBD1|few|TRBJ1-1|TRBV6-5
TGTGCCAGCAGTTCGACAGGGGATGTCACTGAAGCTTTCTTT
CASSSTGDVTEAFF
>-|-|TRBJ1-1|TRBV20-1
TGCAGTGCTAGTTTTCAGTTACGAGCTTTCTTT
CSASFQLRAFF
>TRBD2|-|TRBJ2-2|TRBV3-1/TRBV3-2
TGTGCCAGCAGCAGCGGGAGGGCCGGGGAGCTGTTTTTT
CASSSGRAGELFF
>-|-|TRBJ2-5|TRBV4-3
TGCGCCAGCAGCTTCACGAGGGACAACCAAGAGACCCAGTACTTC
CASSFTRDNQETQYF
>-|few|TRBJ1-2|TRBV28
TGTGCCAGCAGTCCTCCGGGGCGCCTTGCGGGCTACACCTTC
CASSPPGRLAGYTF
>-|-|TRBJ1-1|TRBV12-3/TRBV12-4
TGTGCCAGCAGTTCCTTGGGAGACACTGAAGCTTTCTTT
CASSSLGDTEAFF
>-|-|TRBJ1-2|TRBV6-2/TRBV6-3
TGTGCCAGCAGTTTAAGAGGGGCGAGGGATGGCTACACCTTC
CASSLRGARDGYTF
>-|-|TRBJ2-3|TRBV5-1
TGCGCCAGCAGCGTTTTAGGACGGACCAGTTCAGATACGCAGTATTTT
CASSVLGRTSSDTQYF
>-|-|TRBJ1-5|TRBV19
TGTGCCAGTAGTTGGAGGACGGGGTACCAGCCCCAGCATTTT
CASSWRTGYQPQHF
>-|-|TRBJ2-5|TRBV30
TGTGCCTGGAGTGTAAACTCTTTGATGGGAGAGACCCAGTACTTC
CAWSVNSLMGETQYF
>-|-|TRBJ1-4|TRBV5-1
TGCGCCAGCAGTACTTCTGGTGAAAAACTGTTTTTT
CASSTSGEKLFF
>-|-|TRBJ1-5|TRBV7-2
TGTGCCAGCAGCTCTGATAGCAATCAGCCCCAGCATTTT
CASSSDSNQPQHF
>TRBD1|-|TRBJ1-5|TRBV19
TGTGCCAGTAGAGCTATCGGGACAGCGAATCAGCCCCAGCATTTT
CASRAIGTANQPQHF
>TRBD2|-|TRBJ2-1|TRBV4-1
TGCGCCAGCAGCCGGGCACTAGCGGGAGCTGAGCAGTTCTTC
CASSRALAGAEQFF
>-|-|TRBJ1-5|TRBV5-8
TGTGCCAGCAGCTTGGCGAATCAGCCCCAGCATTTT
CASSLANQPQHF
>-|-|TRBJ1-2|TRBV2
TGTGCCAGCAGTGAAGCGCTCGGACAGTTAAGTGGCTACACCTTC
CASSEALGQLSGYTF
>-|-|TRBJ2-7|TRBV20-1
TGCAGGCCCCTCGGTGGTTACGAGCAGTACTTC
CRPLGGYEQYF
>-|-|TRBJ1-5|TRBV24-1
TGTGCCACCAGTGATCATAGGACAGGCAATCAGCCCCAGCATTTT
CATSDHRTGNQPQHF
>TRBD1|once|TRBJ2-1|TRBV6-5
TGTGCCACCACAGGGGAAGGAAGTGTCAATGAGCAGTTCTTC
CATTGEGSVNEQFF
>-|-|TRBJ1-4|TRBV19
TGTGCCAGTACTTTTTCAAGGGGCGAAAAACTGTTTTTT
CASTFSRGEKLFF
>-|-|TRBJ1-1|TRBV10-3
TGTGCCATCAGTGGCCGGGACACCTCTGAAGCTTTCTTT
CAISGRDTSEAFF
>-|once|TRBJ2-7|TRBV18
TGTGCCAGCTCACAAAACAGTGAATACGAGCAGTACTTC
CASSQNSEYEQYF
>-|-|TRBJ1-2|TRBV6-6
TGTGCCAGCAGTCCGACGGGGGGGCGCGGCTATGGCTACACCTTC
CASSPTGGRGYGYTF
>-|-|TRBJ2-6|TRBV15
TGTGCCACCAGCAGCCCATTGAGGGATGCAACCTCTGGGGCCAACGTCCTGACTTTC
CATSSPLRDATSGANVLTF
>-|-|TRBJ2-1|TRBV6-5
TGTGCCAGCAAGGAGGGAAGCTCCTACAATGAGCAGTTCTTC
CASKEGSSYNEQFF
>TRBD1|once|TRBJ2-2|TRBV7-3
TGTGCCAGCAGCTTAGACAGGGGGCGGATCGGGGAGCTGTTTTTT
CASSLDRGRIGELFF
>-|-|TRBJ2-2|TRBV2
TGTGCCAGCGGTTCTCCGGGCCTTGCTCCTTGGCTGTTTTTT
CASGSPGLAPWLFF
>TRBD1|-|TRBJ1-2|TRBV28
TGTGCCAGCTCTTTCTTGGCAGGGGGATATGGCTACACCTTC
CASSFLAGGYGYTF
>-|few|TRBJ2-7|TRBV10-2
TGCGCCAGCAGTGAGACCCACATGGGAATCTACGAGCAGTACTTC
CASSETHMGIYEQYF
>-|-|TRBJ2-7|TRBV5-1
TGCGCCAGCAGCGAAAACCGGGACATTGAGTACGAGCAGTACTTC
CASSENRDIEYEQYF
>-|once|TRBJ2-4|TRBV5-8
TGTGCCAGCAGCTCGACCGTAGCCAAAAACATTCAGTACTTC
CASSSTVAKNIQYF
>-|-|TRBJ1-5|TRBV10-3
TGTGCCATCAGCGGCGCAGGGTCCTATCAGCCCCAGCATTTT
CAISGAGSYQPQHF
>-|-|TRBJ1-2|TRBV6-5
TGTGCCAGCACCCTATCCAGGGGAGATTATGGCTACACCTTC
CASTLSRGDYGYTF
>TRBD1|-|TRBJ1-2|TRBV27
TGTGCCAGCCGGACAGGGCAGTGGGGCTATGGCTACACCTTC
CASRTGQWGYGYTF
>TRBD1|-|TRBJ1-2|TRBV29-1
TGCAGCGTCGGTCCGGACAGGATCTATGGCTACACCTTC
CSVGPDRIYGYTF
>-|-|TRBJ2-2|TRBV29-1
TGCAGCGTTGATACTATCCCAGGGGTGAACACCGGGGAGCTGTTTTTT
CSVDTIPGVNTGELFF
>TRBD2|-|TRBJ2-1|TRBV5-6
TGTGCCAGCAGTCCGATCCTAGCGGCTTCCTACAATGAGCAGTTCTTC
CASSPILAASYNEQFF
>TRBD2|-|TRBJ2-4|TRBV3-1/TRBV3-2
TGTGCCAGCAGCCCGCTAGCGGGAGGCTCGGGGGCCGTGCAGTACTTC
CASSPLAGGSGAVQYF
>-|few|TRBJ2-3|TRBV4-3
TGCGCCAGCAGCCAAGCCGGGACACATACGCAGTATTTT
CASSQAGTHTQYF
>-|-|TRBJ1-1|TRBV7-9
TGTGCCAGCAGCCCGAGCGGTTTTGAAGCTTTCTTT
CASSPSGFEAFF
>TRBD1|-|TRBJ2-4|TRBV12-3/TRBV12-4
TGTGCCAGCAGTTTAGCGGACAGGGTCGAGTACTTC
CASSLADRVEYF
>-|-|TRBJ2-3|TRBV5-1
TGCGCCAGCAGCTTGCCCAGCACAGATACGCAGTATTTT
CASSLPSTDTQYF
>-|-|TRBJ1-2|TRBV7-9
TGTGCCAGCAGCTTGTTCGTGGAGAATGGCTACACCTTC
CASSLFVENGYTF
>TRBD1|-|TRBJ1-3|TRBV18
TGTGCCAGCTCACCTGGACAGGGGGCGAGCGGAAACACCATATATTTT
CASSPGQGASGNTIYF
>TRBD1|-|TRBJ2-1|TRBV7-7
TGTGCCAGCAGCCCGGGGACAGGGAGGTTTGGTGAGCAGTTCTTC
CASSPGTGRFGEQFF
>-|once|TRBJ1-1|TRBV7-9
TGTGCCAGCAGCTTAAAAATTGAAGCTTTCTTT
CASSLKIEAFF
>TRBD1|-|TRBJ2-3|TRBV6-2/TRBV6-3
TGTGCCAGCAGTTCCTTTCGCTGGGACAGGGCGGGGGATACGCAGTATTTT
CASSSFRWDRAGDTQYF
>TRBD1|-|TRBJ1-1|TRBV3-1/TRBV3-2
TGTGCCAGCAGCGAGAGAAGACAGGGTGGTACTGAAGCTTTCTTT
CASSERRQGGTEAFF
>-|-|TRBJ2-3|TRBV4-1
TGCGCCAGCAGCGTCCGACTAGGTAGCACAGATACGCAGTATTTT
CASSVRLGSTDTQYF